This T cell receptor beta chain was identified in a study of blood T cells in healthy people across ages. Trimming cost V 8 bases and J 7 bases; bases outside gene matches: 11. Germline V CDR1 and CDR2: DFQATT, SNEGSKA (reference sequence). This CDR3 has 14 amino acids. A second PCR of 7 to 11 cycles used a sample-barcoded 5' primer and a J-beta primer mix. TCRdb re-called the 5' RACE reads through MiXCR, storing one row per CDR3 protein. The repertoire holds about a million distinct CDR3 sequences, 35% to 45% seen once, with around 13% in the top ten. This clonotype was seen only a few times. This receptor was obtained from a man aged 18 to 35 in good health. The chain has TRBV20-1 and TRBJ1-2, with 12 bases lining up with TRBD1. Sequenced input: blood. The CDR3 loop is CSPTPGQGAIGYTF. Written as DNA, the CDR3 is TGCAGTCCTACTCCGGGACAGGGGGCGATTGGCTACACCTTC.